Below, 16 T cell receptor beta chains from the same sample are listed, as sequenced in a study of cytomegalovirus exposure and HLA in healthy donors. The PCR made use of 60 Vbeta and 13 Jbeta primers. Clones were read by immunoSEQ multiplex PCR, and TCRdb kept only the in-frame ones, dropping some. The sample has fewer than 200,000 clones, roughly 70% seen once. Input material: PBMCs. The receptors come from a woman aged 45-60 years in good health and CMV-seropositive.

This chain uses TRBV6-5 with TRBJ2-7; 7 positions agree with TRBD2. CDR3 length: 14 amino acids. J lost 0 bases, V lost 6 bases, and 5 bases had no gene match. Per the germline V gene, CDR1 is MNHEY and CDR2 is SVGAGI. The CDR3 region has the DNA TGTGCCAGCAGCCAGGGAGGGCGCTCCTACGAGCAGTACTTC. This sequence encodes CASSQGGRSYEQYF.

The gene calls are TRBV12-5 and TRBJ1-1; 7 bases fit TRBD1. Trimming took 4 bases from V and 7 from J; bases not matched to a gene: 9. The CDR3 has 14 amino acids. From germline, CDR1 is LGHNT and CDR2 FRNRAP. CDR3 bases: TGTGCTAGTGGTTCGGGACAGCCTTTCAATGAAGCTTTCTTT. Its translation: CASGSGQPFNEAFF. The whole variable domain, remainder taken from reference TRBV12-5 and TRBJ1-1, is DARVTQTPRHKVTEMGQEVTMRCQPILGHNTVFWYRQTMMQGLELLAYFRNRAPLDDSGMPKDRFSAEMPDATLATLKIQPSEPRDSAVYFCASGSGQPFNEAFFGQGTRLTVV.

The chain employs TRBV7-8 and TRBJ2-2; D perhaps matches TRBD1 (6 bases). The V gene's germline CDR1 is SGHVS and CDR2 FQNEAQ. V was trimmed by 4 bases and J by 4 bases, leaving 13 bases between them. The CDR3 covers 15 residues. The CDR3 loop is CASSSKQGGTGELFF. In nucleotides, the CDR3 is TGTGCCAGCAGCTCTAAACAGGGCGGCACCGGGGAGCTGTTTTTT.

This chain uses TRBV5-1 with TRBJ2-7; D is uncertain. The CDR3 is made up of 14 amino acids. Germline V CDR1 and CDR2: SGHRS, YFSETQ. Trimming left V 0 bases short and J 5 bases short, with 12 bases between. CDR3 sequence: CASSLEQPSDEQYF. The CDR3 DNA follows: TGCGCCAGCAGCTTGGAACAGCCTTCGGACGAGCAGTACTTC.

As DNA, the CDR3 is TGTGCCAGTAACGGACAGGTTGGGAATTCACCCCTCCACTTT. Its translation: CASNGQVGNSPLHF. The V gene is TRBV6-5, the J gene TRBJ1-6, with 7 bases that match TRBD1. J lost 7 bases, V lost 9 bases, and 9 bases had no gene match. Per germline, CDR1 MNHEY and CDR2 SVGAGI. CDR3 length equals 14 residues.

This chain uses TRBV7-2 with TRBJ2-7; D is possibly TRBD2 (5 bases). Trimming removed 3 bases from V and 2 bases from J, with 11 bases in between. Germline values: CDR1 SGHTA, CDR2 FQGNSA. The CDR3 totals 14 residues. The CDR3 nucleotides read TGTGCCAGCAGCTTCCTCGGGGTGACCTACGAGCAGTACTTC. It is translated as CASSFLGVTYEQYF.

A word on this clone: This sample also contains other DNA sequences that code for the same CDR3. The chain employs TRBV6-6 and TRBJ2-7; 9 bases match TRBD1. The germline V gene encodes CDR1 MNHNY and CDR2 SVGAGI (reference sequence). The CDR3 totals 15 residues. V shed 4 bases, J shed 2 bases, and the junction held 6 bases outside the gene matches. The CDR3 spells CASSFGGTGTYEQYF. CDR3 in DNA: TGTGCCAGCAGTTTTGGTGGGACAGGGACCTACGAGCAGTACTTC.

The chain carries TRBV5-1 and TRBJ2-3, with unresolved D. Trimming pared 2 bases from V and 0 bases from J, leaving 7 bases between. The V gene's germline CDR1 is SGHRS and CDR2 YFSETQ. This CDR3 spans 14 amino acids. The CDR3 spells CASSFAVSTDTQYF. Written as DNA, the CDR3 is TGCGCCAGCAGCTTTGCGGTAAGCACAGATACGCAGTATTTT.

This clone was seen just once. V and J are TRBV4-2 and TRBJ2-4; 8 bases are a match to TRBD1. Unmatched junction bases numbered 4, after V lost 0 bases and J lost 3 bases. Looked up from germline, CDR1 is LGHNA and CDR2 is YNFKEQ. This CDR3 is 16 amino acids long. The CDR3 nucleotides are TGTGCCAGCAGCCAAGAGAAGACAGGGGTCAAAAACATTCAGTACTTC. The encoded protein is CASSQEKTGVKNIQYF.

This chain joins TRBV6-5 and TRBJ1-2; 8 bases align to TRBD1. The CDR3 is 13 residues long. The ends lost 7 bases at V and 4 bases at J; junction bases unmatched: 5. Germline V gene sequence: CDR1 MNHEY, CDR2 SVGAGI. The CDR3 nucleotides read TGTGCCAGCACCCGACAGGGGACCTATGGCTACACCTTC. This sequence encodes CASTRQGTYGYTF.

The rearrangement links TRBV5-6 to TRBJ1-4; D ambiguous. The germline CDR1 and CDR2 sequences are SGHDT and YYEEEE. The length of the CDR3 is 16 residues. The germline V and J ends were trimmed by 1 base and 4 bases, with 14 bases remaining between them. The CDR3 reads CASSLLTESLNEKLFF. The CDR3 DNA reads as TGTGCCAGCAGCTTGTTAACGGAGAGCCTTAATGAAAAACTGTTTTTT.

In this sample, this clone turned up a few times. The rearrangement joins TRBV6-1 to TRBJ1-1, with 7 bases that match TRBD1. CDR1 and CDR2 (germline): MNHNS, SASEGT. V lost 0 bases to trimming and J lost 1 base; unmatched junction nucleotides: 8. CDR3 length equals 17 residues. CDR3 nucleotide sequence: TGTGCCAGCAGTGAAGCCTACTACGGACAGGCGAACACTGAAGCTTTCTTT. This sequence encodes CASSEAYYGQANTEAFF.

The genes are TRBV5-1 and TRBJ2-3, with 7 bases identical to TRBD1. CDR3 length equals 14 residues. Germline-derived CDR1 and CDR2 are SGHRS and YFSETQ. V gave up 5 bases and J gave up 4 bases; unmatched junction bases: 7. The DNA for the CDR3 is TGCGCCAGCAGTCTTGGACAGGTCTCAGATACGCAGTATTTT. Translation gives CASSLGQVSDTQYF.

J is TRBJ2-2 and V is TRBV7-9; TRBD2 might be the D (5 bases). The germline V gene has CDR1 SEHNR and CDR2 FQNEAQ (reference sequence). V was trimmed by 1 base and J by 5 bases, leaving 11 bases between them. The CDR3 sequence is 15 residues long. CDR3 sequence (DNA): TGTGCCAGCAGCTTAGAGTCAGGCGGGACCGGGGAGCTGTTTTTT. Its protein is CASSLESGGTGELFF.

The J gene is TRBJ1-1, the V gene TRBV5-1; TRBD1 agrees at 7 bases. From germline, CDR1 is SGHRS and CDR2 YFSETQ. V lost 3 bases and J lost 5; bases outside the gene matches: 4. This CDR3 contains 13 residues. CDR3 in amino acids: CASSSQGVTEAFF. As DNA, the CDR3 is TGCGCCAGCAGCTCGCAGGGGGTAACTGAAGCTTTCTTT.

The J gene is TRBJ2-1, the V gene TRBV5-1, with 7 nucleotides matching TRBD1. The CDR3 is 16 amino acids. From germline, CDR1 is SGHRS and CDR2 YFSETQ. J gave up 0 bases and V 4 bases, and 7 bases lay outside the gene matches. CDR3 bases: TGCGCCAGCAGCCAATCCGGGACAGTCTCCTACAATGAGCAGTTCTTC. Translating gives CASSQSGTVSYNEQFF.